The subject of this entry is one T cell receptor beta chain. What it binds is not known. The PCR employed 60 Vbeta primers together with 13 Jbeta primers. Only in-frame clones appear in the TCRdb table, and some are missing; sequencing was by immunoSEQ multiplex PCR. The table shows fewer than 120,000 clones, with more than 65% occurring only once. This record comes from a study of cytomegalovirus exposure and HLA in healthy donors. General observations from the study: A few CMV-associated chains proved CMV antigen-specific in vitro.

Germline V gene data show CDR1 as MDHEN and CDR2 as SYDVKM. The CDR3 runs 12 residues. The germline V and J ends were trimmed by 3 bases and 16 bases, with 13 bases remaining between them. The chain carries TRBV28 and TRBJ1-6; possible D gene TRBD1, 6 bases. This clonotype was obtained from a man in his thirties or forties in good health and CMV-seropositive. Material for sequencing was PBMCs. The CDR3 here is CASSFLDSGLHF. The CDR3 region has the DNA TGTGCCAGCAGTTTTTTGGACAGCGGTCTCCACTTT.